This is a list of T cell receptor beta chains from one sample in a study of shared clonotypes between healthy human individuals. Produced via immunoSEQ multiplex PCR; TCRdb's table is partial and in-frame only. This sample has a few million clones, with approximately 90% found just once. Sample: naive CD4+ T cells sorted from blood. The receptor source for this set is a man aged 18 to 30 in good health. CDR3s include the opening cysteine and the closing phenylalanine or tryptophan. Fields, in order: V gene, CDR3 protein.

v_gene: TRBV5-1; CDR3aa: CASGRQGPSGELFF
v_gene: TRBV5-1; CDR3aa: CASSWRETSYEQYF
v_gene: TRBV10-2; CDR3aa: CASSESTATGELFF
v_gene: TRBV2; CDR3aa: CASSLERANYGYTF
v_gene: TRBV2; CDR3aa: CASSGGFANTEAFF
v_gene: TRBV6-5; CDR3aa: CASSYRGLEDTQYF
v_gene: TRBV6-5; CDR3aa: CASTHTGGDNSPLHF
v_gene: TRBV7-2; CDR3aa: CASSLALVAGANVLTF
v_gene: TRBV6-6; CDR3aa: CASSYPSGFNEQFF
v_gene: TRBV19; CDR3aa: CASSMSTMGTDTQYF
v_gene: TRBV5-6; CDR3aa: CASSSGIGTSGGPETQYF
v_gene: TRBV10-3; CDR3aa: CAISEWEQGTRGNTIYF
v_gene: TRBV2; CDR3aa: CASSEDRGYGNTIYF
v_gene: TRBV9; CDR3aa: CASSVSPTSRGAFTGELFF
v_gene: TRBV5-1; CDR3aa: CASTNQDGNYGYTF
v_gene: TRBV6-1; CDR3aa: CASTSLGVPGNTIYF
v_gene: TRBV10-3; CDR3aa: CAIRDPASYEQYF
v_gene: TRBV11-2; CDR3aa: CASSFTRTRAYEQYF
v_gene: TRBV18; CDR3aa: CASSPPRTGLGTQYF
v_gene: TRBV5-1; CDR3aa: CASSSDSPGANVLTF
v_gene: TRBV5-1; CDR3aa: CASSLPASETQYF
v_gene: TRBV9; CDR3aa: CASSAGTGITGELFF
v_gene: TRBV18; CDR3aa: CASSPPGQGDNQPQHF
v_gene: TRBV10-2; CDR3aa: CASSRSQGGIADTQYF
v_gene: TRBV5-4; CDR3aa: CASSSRDRVLHEQFF
v_gene: TRBV2; CDR3aa: CASSRESSSGKEYF
v_gene: TRBV5-1; CDR3aa: CASSSGHTEAFF
v_gene: TRBV11-2; CDR3aa: CASSLGGADTQYF
v_gene: TRBV28; CDR3aa: CASSRVDTQYF
v_gene: TRBV29-1; CDR3aa: CSAAGDRGYTF
v_gene: TRBV7-6; CDR3aa: CASSWGGGSSTDTQYF
v_gene: TRBV18; CDR3aa: CASSEVQGISYNEQFF
v_gene: TRBV7-6; CDR3aa: CASSQNGVGNTIYF
v_gene: TRBV4-1; CDR3aa: CASSQEGWQGGETQYF